This is a list of T cell receptor beta chains from one sample in a study of blood T cell repertoires in COVID-19. TCRdb's table, derived via immunoSEQ multiplex PCR, lists solely in-frame clones and lacks some. The top ten clones hold approximately 3.6% of a sample with more than 100,000 clones, 70% to 90% of them seen once. The sample consisted of peripheral blood. These receptors were obtained from a woman aged 60-75 years with acute or convalescent COVID-19. Both conserved end residues are part of each CDR3. The D gene is left open where the match is weak. Only some rows state a clone size, as once, few, many or a class for expanded clones.

CDR3	DNA	size	V	D	J
CASSPRSSLSGDTIYF	TGTGCCAGCTCACCACGTTCGAGTCTCTCAGGCGACACCATATATTTT	-	TRBV18	-	TRBJ1-3
CASSRTSEETQYF	TGCGCCAGCAGCCGTACTAGCGAAGAGACCCAGTACTTC	-	TRBV5-1	TRBD2	TRBJ2-5
CASSFGGARPEIYTEAFF	TGTGCCAGCAGCTTTGGAGGGGCTCGGCCCGAAATTTACACTGAAGCTTTCTTT	-	TRBV5-4	-	TRBJ1-1
CASSPRLGTGELFF	TGTGCCAGCAGCCCCCGACTGGGCACCGGGGAGCTGTTTTTT	-	TRBV7-8	-	TRBJ2-2
CSAVGGATQYF	TGCAGTGCCGTGGGGGGGGCTACGCAGTATTTT	-	TRBV20-1	-	TRBJ2-3
CSVSRGDRGTDTQYF	TGCAGCGTTTCTAGGGGGGACAGGGGCACAGATACGCAGTATTTT	-	TRBV29-1	TRBD1	TRBJ2-3
CASSLGGAGGPRETQYF	TGTGCCAGTAGTCTGGGGGGAGCGGGAGGGCCTCGAGAGACCCAGTACTTC	-	TRBV19	TRBD2	TRBJ2-5
CASRIAIAGDGTQYF	TGTGCCAGCAGGATCGCCATAGCGGGAGACGGGACCCAGTACTTC	-	TRBV5-4	TRBD2	TRBJ2-5
CSGARDYNEQFF	TGCAGCGGCGCACGGGACTACAATGAGCAGTTCTTC	-	TRBV29-1	-	TRBJ2-1
CASSNTGGITLGYTF	TGTGCCAGCAGCAATACAGGGGGCATCACGTTGGGCTACACCTTC	once	TRBV6-6	TRBD1	TRBJ1-2
CASSPTGLGNTGELFF	TGTGCCAGCAGCCCCACCGGACTAGGTAACACCGGGGAGCTGTTTTTT	once	TRBV28	TRBD2	TRBJ2-2
CASSGQGAHQNTEAFF	TGTGCCAGCAGTGGGCAGGGGGCGCATCAGAACACTGAAGCTTTCTTT	once	TRBV2	TRBD1	TRBJ1-1
CAGQGTGGAGSSGELFF	TGTGCCGGACAAGGGACAGGGGGCGCCGGGAGTTCCGGGGAGCTGTTTTTT	-	TRBV5-3	TRBD1	TRBJ2-2
CASSPVTGGTGELFF	TGTGCCAGCTCACCAGTTACAGGGGGCACCGGGGAGCTGTTTTTT	-	TRBV18	TRBD1	TRBJ2-2
CASSQGQGRSPLHF	TGTGCCAGCAGCCAAGGACAGGGTCGTTCACCCCTCCACTTT	-	TRBV27	TRBD1	TRBJ1-6
CASSQAPVGAEAFF	TGTGCCAGCAGCCAAGCCCCAGTGGGCGCTGAAGCTTTCTTT	-	TRBV4-2	-	TRBJ1-1
CASSGLAGANTGELFF	TGTGCCAGCAGCGGTCTAGCGGGGGCCAACACCGGGGAGCTGTTTTTT	-	TRBV9	TRBD2	TRBJ2-2
CASRGRSYNEQFF	TGTGCCAGCAGGGGCAGGTCCTACAATGAGCAGTTCTTC	once	TRBV28	-	TRBJ2-1
CASSSPGLRTGELFF	TGTGCCAGCAGTTCTCCGGGACTCCGGACCGGGGAGCTGTTTTTT	once	TRBV25-1	-	TRBJ2-2
CASGENQPQHF	TGTGCCAGTGGGGAGAATCAGCCCCAGCATTTT	-	TRBV19	-	TRBJ1-5
CASSTNRGDTQYF	TGTGCCAGCAGCACGAACCGAGGGGATACGCAGTATTTT	-	TRBV7-8	-	TRBJ2-3
CASSQGGGGTSSGNTIYF	TGTGCCAGCAGCCAAGGGGGGGGTGGAACCAGCTCTGGAAACACCATATATTTT	-	TRBV3-1/TRBV3-2	-	TRBJ1-3
CAITEEAGGQFF	TGTGCCATCACGGAAGAGGCCGGGGGGCAGTTCTTC	once	TRBV10-3	-	TRBJ2-1
CASEGQGYEKLFF	TGTGCCAGCGAGGGACAGGGTTATGAAAAACTGTTTTTT	-	TRBV19	TRBD1	TRBJ1-4
CASSVRTGAGNTEAFF	TGTGCCAGTAGTGTTCGGACAGGGGCGGGGAACACTGAAGCTTTCTTT	-	TRBV19	TRBD1	TRBJ1-1
CASSTLQGDYNEQFF	TGTGCCAGCAGCACGCTACAGGGGGACTACAATGAGCAGTTCTTC	-	TRBV28	TRBD1	TRBJ2-1
CASSQGGPPLHF	TGTGCCAGCAGCCAAGGCGGTCCACCCCTCCACTTT	-	TRBV3-1/TRBV3-2	-	TRBJ1-6
CASSEYGGLAGGTGELFF	TGTGCCAGCAGTGAATACGGGGGACTAGCGGGAGGAACCGGGGAGCTGTTTTTT	few	TRBV6-1	TRBD2	TRBJ2-2
CASSRPAGDINEQFF	TGTGCCAGCAGCCGTCCAGCGGGAGACATCAATGAGCAGTTCTTC	-	TRBV6-5	TRBD2	TRBJ2-1
CASSPNQGQETQYF	TGTGCCAGCTCACCAAACCAGGGTCAAGAGACCCAGTACTTC	-	TRBV18	-	TRBJ2-5
CAISGNTVTLGVMKTEAFF	TGTGCCATCAGTGGAAACACAGTTACATTAGGGGTGATGAAGACTGAAGCTTTCTTT	once	TRBV10-3	-	TRBJ1-1
CASSLGGRGRNTGELFF	TGTGCCAGCAGCTTAGGCGGGAGAGGGCGAAACACCGGGGAGCTGTTTTTT	-	TRBV7-3	TRBD2	TRBJ2-2
CASSLARDSPLHF	TGTGCCAGCAGCTTAGCCAGGGATTCACCCCTCCACTTT	-	TRBV7-9	-	TRBJ1-6
CASFQGVKTEAFF	TGTGCCAGCTTTCAGGGGGTAAAGACTGAAGCTTTCTTT	-	TRBV2	TRBD1	TRBJ1-1
CASNPGLSTYEQYF	TGTGCCAGTAATCCGGGACTATCCACCTACGAGCAGTACTTC	-	TRBV19	TRBD2	TRBJ2-7
CASSLLAGAEQFF	TGTGCCAGCAGTTTACTAGCGGGGGCAGAGCAGTTCTTC	-	TRBV28	TRBD2	TRBJ2-1
CASSLPVMNNSPLHF	TGCGCCAGCAGTCTCCCGGTGATGAATAATTCACCCCTCCACTTT	-	TRBV23-1	-	TRBJ1-6